The next 20 T cell receptor beta chains were all read from a single sample in a study of blood T cell repertoires in COVID-19. This table comes from immunoSEQ multiplex PCR, and its TCRdb copy is limited to in-frame clones, with some not included. The table has 130,000 or so clones, 70% to 80% seen once; the top ten hold less than 5%. Sequenced sample: peripheral blood. All receptors come from a woman aged 70-85 years with COVID-19, enrolled during active disease.

The V gene is TRBV5-1, the J gene TRBJ2-2; a possible D gene is TRBD1 (6 bases). In germline, CDR1 is SGHRS, CDR2 YFSETQ. The CDR3 spans 16 residues. Trimming shortened V by 3 bases and J by 3 bases, and 15 bases separated the two germline ends. CDR3 coding DNA: TGCGCCAGCAGCTGGAGACCAGGGGTCGACACCGGGGAGCTGTTTTTT. As protein: CASSWRPGVDTGELFF.

The chain recombines TRBV10-3 with TRBJ1-3; D might be TRBD1 (6 bases). The germline gives CDR1 ENHRY, CDR2 SYGVKD. The CDR3 spans 14 residues. The V gene lost 6 bases and the J gene lost 7 bases, with 16 bases spanning the gap. The CDR3 DNA follows: TGTGCCATCAGGGCAGGGGTTACGACGAACACCATATATTTT. This gives the protein CAIRAGVTTNTIYF.

V usage is TRBV18 and J usage is TRBJ1-1; the D is unclear. Germline V gives CDR1 KGHSH, CDR2 LQKENI. V lost 5 bases to trimming and J lost 1 base, with 8 bases between them. There are 13 residues in the CDR3. This CDR3 is CASSGLPNTEAFF. CDR3 coding DNA: TGTGCCAGCTCAGGACTCCCGAACACTGAAGCTTTCTTT.

In its sample, this clone was seen once. V and J are TRBV5-6 and TRBJ2-3; 12 nucleotides align to TRBD1. Germline trimming cut 4 bases from V and 2 bases from J; bases unmatched to any gene: 2. The CDR3 extends over 15 amino acids. Germline V lookup: CDR1 SGHDT, CDR2 YYEEEE. CDR3 nucleotides: TGTGCCAGCAGCCCGGGACAGGGGGCCACAGATACGCAGTATTTT. Translating it yields CASSPGQGATDTQYF.

CDR3 in amino acids: CASRKGTGTYNSPLHF. The CDR3 DNA reads as TGTGCCAGCAGGAAGGGTACGGGAACCTATAATTCACCCCTCCACTTT. The chain couples TRBV2 to TRBJ1-6; no clear D gene. The CDR3 runs to 16 residues. Germline loops: CDR1 SNHLY, CDR2 FYNNEI. V gave up 6 bases and J gave up 2 bases, with 14 bases separating them.

The rearrangement joins TRBV29-1 to TRBJ2-5; 11 positions match TRBD2. V was clipped by 4 bases and J by 2 bases; unmatched bases: 6. The germline V gene has CDR1 SQVTM and CDR2 ANQGSEA. The CDR3 has 15 amino acids. In nucleotides, the CDR3 is TGCAGCGTTGGGGCTAGCGGGGGGCAGCAAGAGACCCAGTACTTC. Its protein product is CSVGASGGQQETQYF. The full variable domain, its missing parts supplied by reference TRBV29-1 and TRBJ2-5, is SAVISQKPSRDICQRGTSLTIQCQVDSQVTMMFWYRQQPGQSLTLIATANQGSEATYESGFVIDKFPISRPNLTFSTLTVSNMSPEDSSIYLCSVGASGGQQETQYFGPGTRLLVL.

The chain joins TRBV7-8 to TRBJ2-2, with D unresolved. Germline V gives CDR1 SGHVS, CDR2 FQNEAQ. There are 14 residues in the CDR3. V lost 1 base and J 3 bases, leaving 6 bases between the germline ends. The CDR3 DNA sequence: TGTGCCAGCAGCTTAGGGCAGTACACCGGGGAGCTGTTTTTT. It translates to CASSLGQYTGELFF.

This sequence joins TRBV27 and TRBJ1-2, with 7 positions matching TRBD1. V was clipped by 6 bases and J by 2 bases; unmatched bases: 12. Germline CDR1 MNHEY, CDR2 SMNVEV (reference sequence). The CDR3 extends over 16 amino acids. CDR3 in amino acids: CASRLRQGLGNYGYTF. The CDR3 DNA is TGTGCCAGCAGGCTACGACAGGGACTGGGAAACTATGGCTACACCTTC.

The chain is built from TRBV5-6 and TRBJ1-3; D is perhaps TRBD1 (6 bases). From germline, CDR1 is SGHDT and CDR2 YYEEEE. The V end was cut by 4 bases, the J end by 2 bases, with 7 bases between. The CDR3 runs 13 residues. Here the CDR3 reads CASSRTAGNTIYF. The CDR3 DNA follows: TGTGCCAGCAGCAGGACAGCTGGAAACACCATATATTTT.

The chain combines TRBV7-6 with TRBJ2-1; D is possibly TRBD2 (6 bases). This CDR3 is built from 15 residues. Germline CDR1 SGHVS, CDR2 FNYEAQ. V was clipped by 1 base and J by 3 bases, with 10 bases between them. The CDR3 sequence is CASSLGPAGYNEQFF. The CDR3 bases are TGTGCCAGCAGCTTAGGCCCAGCGGGCTACAATGAGCAGTTCTTC.

The chain has TRBV7-3 and TRBJ2-1, with TRBD2 matching 10 bases. There are 14 residues in the CDR3. Germline values: CDR1 SGHTA, CDR2 FQGTGA. The V and J ends lost 4 bases and 5 bases, in that order; junction bases with no gene match: 2. The CDR3, as DNA: TGTGCCAGCAGCTATAGCGGGGGGAACAATGAGCAGTTCTTC. It specifies CASSYSGGNNEQFF.

The V gene is TRBV12-2, the J gene TRBJ2-1; the table's D call of TRBD2 was not tested on the DNA. TRBV12-2 is described as a pseudogene. CDR3 length: 18 amino acids. This CDR3 is CASRQHPGTPSSYNEQFF. CDR3 DNA sequence: TGTGCAAGTCGGCAGCACCCCGGGACTCCGAGCTCCTACAATGAGCAGTTCTTC.

V is TRBV5-4 and J is TRBJ1-2; D perhaps matches TRBD1 (5 bases). V was clipped by 2 bases and J by 7 bases, with 12 bases between them. The CDR3 is 13 residues long. CDR1 SGHNT and CDR2 YYREEE come from the germline V gene (reference sequence). The DNA for the CDR3 is TGTGCCAGCAGCTTTCCCGGGACTTTTGGCTACACCTTC. Translating it yields CASSFPGTFGYTF. Supplemented by reference TRBV5-4 and TRBJ1-2, the full variable domain reads ETGVTQSPTHLIKTRGQQVTLRCSSQSGHNTVSWYQQALGQGPQFIFQYYREEENGRGNFPPRFSGLQFPNYSSELNVNALELDDSALYLCASSFPGTFGYTFGSGTRLTVV.

CDR3 loop: CASYRRGGADEQYF. Written as DNA, the CDR3 is TGTGCCAGCTACCGAAGAGGGGGGGCTGATGAGCAGTACTTC. The gene calls are TRBV5-6 and TRBJ2-7; a weak D match, TRBD2 (7 bases). The germline gives CDR1 SGHDT, CDR2 YYEEEE. V lost 7 bases, J lost 7 bases, and 21 bases lay in between. CDR3 size: 14 residues.

V is TRBV5-4 and J is TRBJ1-1; 8 bases map to TRBD1. CDR1 is SGHNT, CDR2 YYREEE, per germline (reference sequence). J was trimmed by 8 bases and V by 4 bases; bases with no gene match: 7. This CDR3 comprises 13 residues. CDR3 amino acids: CASSRGQALEAFF. The CDR3 region has the DNA TGTGCCAGCAGCAGGGGACAGGCTCTGGAAGCTTTCTTT.

This chain uses TRBV3-1 (or the pseudogene TRBV3-2) with TRBJ2-7, with D perhaps matching TRBD1 (5 bases). The CDR3 has 14 amino acids. V dropped 3 bases and J dropped 3 bases, with 12 bases sitting between them. Germline V CDR1 and CDR2: LGHDT, YNNKEL (reference sequence). CDR3 amino acids: CASSHSGPSYEQYF. CDR3 bases: TGTGCCAGCAGCCACTCAGGGCCGAGCTACGAGCAGTACTTC.

The chain carries TRBV2 and TRBJ1-2; TRBD1 matches 8 bases. Unmatched junction bases numbered 9, after V lost 6 bases and J lost 6 bases. The V gene's germline CDR1 is SNHLY and CDR2 FYNNEI. This CDR3 is 14 amino acids long. The DNA for the CDR3 is TGTGCCAGCAGCCCGGACAGGGTACGGGATGGCTACACCTTC. Its protein product is CASSPDRVRDGYTF.

This clone came up once. The V and J genes are TRBV19 and TRBJ2-3; 9 bases are a match to TRBD2. This CDR3 comprises 15 residues. Losses at the gene ends were 7 bases for V and 5 bases for J; bases not matched to a gene: 10. Germline CDR1 is LNHDA and CDR2 is SQIVND (reference sequence). CDR3 sequence reads: CASTSASGDRDTQYF. In DNA form, the CDR3 reads TGTGCCAGTACCTCCGCTAGCGGGGACCGAGATACGCAGTATTTT.

The chain recombines TRBV6-4 with TRBJ2-3; 8 nucleotides line up with TRBD2. Trimming cost V 6 bases and J 2 bases; bases outside gene matches: 7. This CDR3 spans 15 amino acids. Per the germline V gene, CDR1 is MRHNA and CDR2 is SNTAGT. The CDR3 loop reads CASSPNSGVTDTQYF. The CDR3 region has the DNA TGTGCCAGCAGCCCGAATAGCGGGGTCACAGATACGCAGTATTTT.

The genes are TRBV4-2 and TRBJ1-1; maybe TRBD1 (6 bases). The CDR3 totals 17 residues. The germline V and J ends were trimmed by 3 bases and 6 bases, with 23 bases remaining between them. Germline V lookup: CDR1 LGHNA, CDR2 YNFKEQ. CDR3 bases: TGTGCCAGCAGCCACAAGAGGTCGGGCAGGGGTAGCCCTGAAGCTTTCTTT. This codes for CASSHKRSGRGSPEAFF.